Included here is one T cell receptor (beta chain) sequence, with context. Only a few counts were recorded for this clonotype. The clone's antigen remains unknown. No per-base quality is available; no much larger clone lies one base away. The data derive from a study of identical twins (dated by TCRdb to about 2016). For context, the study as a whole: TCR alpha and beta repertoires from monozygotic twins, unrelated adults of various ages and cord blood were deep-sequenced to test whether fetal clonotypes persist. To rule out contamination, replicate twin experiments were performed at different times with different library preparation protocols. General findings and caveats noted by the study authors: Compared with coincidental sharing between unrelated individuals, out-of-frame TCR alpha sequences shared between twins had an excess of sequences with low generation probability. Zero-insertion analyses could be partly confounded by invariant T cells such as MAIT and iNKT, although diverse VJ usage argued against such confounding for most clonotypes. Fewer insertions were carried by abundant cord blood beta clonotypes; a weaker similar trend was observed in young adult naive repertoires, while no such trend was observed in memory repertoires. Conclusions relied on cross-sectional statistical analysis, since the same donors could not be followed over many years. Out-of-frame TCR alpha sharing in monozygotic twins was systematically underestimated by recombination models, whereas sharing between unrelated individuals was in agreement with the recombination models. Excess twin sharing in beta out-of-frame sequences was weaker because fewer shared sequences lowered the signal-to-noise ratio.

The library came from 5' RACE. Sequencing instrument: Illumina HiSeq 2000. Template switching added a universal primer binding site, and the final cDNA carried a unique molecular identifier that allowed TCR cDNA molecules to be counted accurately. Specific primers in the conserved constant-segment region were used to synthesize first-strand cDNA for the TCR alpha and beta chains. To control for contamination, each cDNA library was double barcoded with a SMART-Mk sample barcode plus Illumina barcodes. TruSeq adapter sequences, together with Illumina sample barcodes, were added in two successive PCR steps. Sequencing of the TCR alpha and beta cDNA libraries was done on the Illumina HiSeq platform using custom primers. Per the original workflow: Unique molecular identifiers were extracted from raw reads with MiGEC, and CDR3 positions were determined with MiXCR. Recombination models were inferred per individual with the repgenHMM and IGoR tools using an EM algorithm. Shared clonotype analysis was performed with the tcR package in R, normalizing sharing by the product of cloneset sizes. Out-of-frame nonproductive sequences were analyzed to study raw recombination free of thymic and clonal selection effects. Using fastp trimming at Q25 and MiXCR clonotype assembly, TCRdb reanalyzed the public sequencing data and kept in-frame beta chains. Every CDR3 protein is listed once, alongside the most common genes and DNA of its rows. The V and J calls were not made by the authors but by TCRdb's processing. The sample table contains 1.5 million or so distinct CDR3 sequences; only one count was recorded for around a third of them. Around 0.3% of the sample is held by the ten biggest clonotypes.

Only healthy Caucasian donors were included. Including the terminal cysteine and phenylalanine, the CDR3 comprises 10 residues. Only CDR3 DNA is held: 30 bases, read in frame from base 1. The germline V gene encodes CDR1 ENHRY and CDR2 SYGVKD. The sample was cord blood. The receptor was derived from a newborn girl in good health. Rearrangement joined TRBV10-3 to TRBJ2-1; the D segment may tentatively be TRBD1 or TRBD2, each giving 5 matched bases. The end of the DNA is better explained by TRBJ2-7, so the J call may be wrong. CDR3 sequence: CAIGTNEQYF. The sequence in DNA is TGTGCCATCGGGACCAATGAGCAGTACTTC.